This T cell receptor (beta chain) was recovered during a study of sequential checkpoint blockade in melanoma. Study overall: About 90 pretreatment tumor DNA samples were TCRβ immunosequenced.

For this clone: Antigen: not known.

From germline, CDR1 is SGHDN and CDR2 FVKESK. There are 19 residues in the CDR3. Trimming at V came to 2 bases and at J to 1 base, leaving 10 bases not matched to a gene. Clones were read by immunoSEQ multiplex PCR, and TCRdb kept only the in-frame ones, dropping some. The table has about 11,000 clones, roughly 28% seen once. Notes on the study in general: T-cell fraction and clonality followed PD-L1 and CD8+ counts, not mutational load.

As to treatment: randomized to nivolumab then ipilimumab (arm A) or the reverse (arm B). Patients had received no earlier DNA-damaging chemotherapy. The TCR was taken from a human donor with melanoma. The material was tumor tissue (inferred from file names), obtained from a patient given nivolumab and ipilimumab in sequence. J is TRBJ2-6 and V is TRBV14, with TRBD1 identical over 8 bases. The CDR3 reads CASSQPSTGGISGANVLTF. Here the CDR3 DNA reads TGTGCCAGCAGCCAACCGAGCACAGGGGGAATATCTGGGGCCAACGTCCTGACTTTC.